Detailed here is one T cell receptor beta chain. This sample was taken from a study of preoperative IRX-2 immunotherapy in early breast cancer. The V gene lost 4 bases and the J gene lost 3 bases, with 10 bases spanning the gap. The CDR3 consists of 13 residues. From germline, CDR1 is SGHRS and CDR2 YFSETQ. As for treatment: preoperative locoregional IRX-2 cytokine immunotherapy. Patients received preoperative, locoregional IRX-2 cytokine immunotherapy in a phase Ib study. Clones were sequenced by immunoSEQ multiplex PCR, and TCRdb holds only the in-frame ones, with some missing. Here the sample spans 23,000 or so clones, 80% to 90% being singletons.

Sample: tumor tissue, taken after IRX-2 immunotherapy. The source of this sequence is a human donor with breast cancer. The chain carries TRBV5-1 and TRBJ2-5; possibly TRBD1 for D (5 bases). CDR3 in DNA: TGCGCCAGCAGCAAAGACAGTGAAGAGACCCAGTACTTC. This codes for CASSKDSEETQYF. Drawing the rest from reference TRBV5-1 and TRBJ2-5, the complete variable domain is KAGVTQTPRYLIKTRGQQVTLSCSPISGHRSVSWYQQTPGQGLQFLFEYFSETQRNKGNFPGRFSGRQFSNSRSEMNVSTLELGDSALYLCASSKDSEETQYFGPGTRLLVL.